These 23 T cell receptor beta chains came from one sample sequenced in a study of cytomegalovirus exposure and HLA in healthy donors. Amplification used 60 Vbeta primers and 13 Jbeta primers. Clones were sequenced by immunoSEQ multiplex PCR, and TCRdb holds only the in-frame ones, with some missing. Here the sample spans some 200,000 clones, about 84% being singletons. Sample: PBMCs. These receptors were obtained from a man aged 45-65 years in good health and CMV-seronegative.

This clone was detected only a few times. V gene TRBV25-1 combines with J gene TRBJ1-1, with no clear D. The germline V gene encodes CDR1 MGHDK and CDR2 SYGVNS. The CDR3 has 11 amino acids. The V end lost 4 bases, the J end lost 8 bases, and 8 bases lay between the germline ends. CDR3 DNA: TGTGCCAGCAGTGCGCGCGGGGAAGCTTTCTTT. This encodes CASSARGEAFF.

The DNA for the CDR3 is TGTGCCAGCAGTCCCGAACAGGGAACAACTAATGAAAAACTGTTTTTT. Translating it yields CASSPEQGTTNEKLFF. V usage is TRBV28 and J usage is TRBJ1-4; D is possibly TRBD1 (6 bases). Deletions cut 5 bases from V and 0 bases from J, with 13 bases between. Germline CDR1 reads MDHEN; CDR2 reads SYDVKM. This CDR3 region has 16 residues.

The CDR3 here is CASSVQDTGTGELFF. CDR3 in DNA: TGTGCCAGCAGCGTTCAGGACACGGGCACCGGGGAGCTGTTTTTT. The chain has TRBV9 and TRBJ2-2; possible D gene TRBD1, 5 bases. V lost 2 bases and J lost 4, with 12 bases in between. Germline-derived CDR1 and CDR2 are SGDLS and YYNGEE. The CDR3 covers 15 residues.

The J gene is TRBJ2-7, the V gene TRBV5-5, with D maybe TRBD1 (7 bases). The V end was cut by 0 bases, the J end by 8 bases, with 21 bases between. The CDR3 totals 16 residues. Germline CDR1 is SGHKS and CDR2 is YYEKEE (reference sequence). CDR3 protein: CASSLEGGQKSLKQYF. CDR3 DNA: TGTGCCAGCAGCTTGGAGGGGGGACAGAAGAGCCTGAAGCAGTACTTC.

The rearrangement links TRBV7-7 to TRBJ2-3; 8 bases fit TRBD2. The germline V gene has CDR1 SSHAT and CDR2 FNYEAQ (reference sequence). The J segment lost 1 base and the V segment lost 5 bases, leaving 2 bases of the junction unmatched. The length of the CDR3 is 14 residues. CDR3 loop: CASSPGGGTDTQYF. The CDR3 nucleotides are TGTGCCAGCAGCCCGGGGGGGGGCACAGATACGCAGTATTTT.

V is TRBV28 and J is TRBJ1-4; D gene uncertain. The germline V gene encodes CDR1 MDHEN and CDR2 SYDVKM. The CDR3 sequence is 17 residues long. V dropped 6 bases and J dropped 0 bases, with 17 bases sitting between them. CDR3 loop: CASRTAWSFATNEKLFF. CDR3 nucleotide sequence: TGTGCCAGCAGAACAGCTTGGTCCTTTGCAACTAATGAAAAACTGTTTTTT. Drawing the rest from reference TRBV28 and TRBJ1-4, the complete variable domain is DVKVTQSSRYLVKRTGEKVFLECVQDMDHENMFWYRQDPGLGLRLIYFSYDVKMKEKGDIPEGYSVSREKKERFSLILESASTNQTSMYLCASRTAWSFATNEKLFFGSGTQLSVL.

The rearrangement uses TRBV7-8 and TRBJ2-5; 12 bases map to TRBD2. Germline loops: CDR1 SGHVS, CDR2 FQNEAQ. The CDR3 covers 16 residues. The V and J ends lost 5 bases and 12 bases, in that order; junction bases with no gene match: 16. CDR3 DNA: TGTGCCAGCAGCCCCCCCGGACTAGCGGGGACAAGGATGAAGTACTTC. Protein sequence: CASSPPGLAGTRMKYF.

The rearrangement links TRBV10-1 to TRBJ1-1; D remains unclear. Deletions cut 10 bases from V and 3 bases from J, with 15 bases between. The CDR3 consists of 13 residues. Germline loops: CDR1 WNHNN, CDR2 SYGVQD (reference sequence). The CDR3 region is CATNWTLDTEAFF. CDR3 in DNA: TGCGCCACCAACTGGACTTTGGACACTGAAGCTTTCTTT.

The rearrangement joins TRBV7-9 to TRBJ1-4; D is perhaps TRBD1 (6 bases). Deletions cut 5 bases from V and 7 bases from J, with 17 bases between. The CDR3 is 15 amino acids. CDR1 and CDR2 from the germline V gene are SEHNR and FQNEAQ (reference sequence). The CDR3 spells CASSREGGWGEKLFF. DNA for the CDR3: TGTGCCAGCAGCCGCGAGGGGGGGTGGGGTGAAAAACTGTTTTTT.

The chain combines TRBV18 with TRBJ2-1, with 8 bases identical to TRBD1. Unmatched junction bases numbered 8, after V lost 2 bases and J lost 8 bases. The CDR3 runs to 15 residues. Per the germline V gene, CDR1 is KGHSH and CDR2 is LQKENI. The CDR3 DNA is TGTGCCAGCTCACCAGGACAGGGAGGCTTTTATGAGCAGTTCTTC. This gives the protein CASSPGQGGFYEQFF.

The genes are TRBV10-2 and TRBJ1-2, with 7 bases matching TRBD1. Germline CDR1 WSHSY, CDR2 SAAADI. The CDR3 is 11 amino acids. Losses at the gene ends were 11 bases for V and 8 bases for J; bases not matched to a gene: 8. CDR3 loop: CAGRGRRGYTF. In DNA form, the CDR3 reads TGCGCCGGAAGGGGGCGACGGGGCTACACCTTC.

The CDR3 is CASSPTTTSGAPDTQYF. CDR3 bases: TGCGCCAGCAGCCCCACGACGACTAGCGGGGCTCCAGATACGCAGTATTTT. The chain is built from TRBV4-3 and TRBJ2-3, with 11 positions matching TRBD2. The CDR3 is 17 amino acids. The V segment lost 4 bases and the J segment 4 bases; nucleotides outside the gene matches: 10. Per germline, CDR1 LGHNA and CDR2 YSLEER.

This clone appeared once. The chain uses TRBV7-9 and TRBJ1-2; D is uncertain. This CDR3 region has 14 residues. V was clipped by 4 bases and J by 4 bases, with 13 bases between them. Germline CDR1 is SEHNR and CDR2 is FQNEAQ (reference sequence). CDR3 in DNA: TGTGCCAGCAGCTCTTCCGGGGTCACCTATGGCTACACCTTC. It encodes CASSSSGVTYGYTF. Filled out from reference TRBV7-9 and TRBJ1-2, the complete variable domain reads DTGVSQNPRHKITKRGQNVTFRCDPISEHNRLYWYRQTLGQGPEFLTYFQNEAQLEKSRLLSDRFSAERPKGSFSTLEIQRTEQGDSAMYLCASSSSGVTYGYTFGSGTRLTVV.

The V gene is TRBV29-1, the J gene TRBJ1-1; D is undetermined. This CDR3 has 12 amino acids. Trimming removed 5 bases at V and 0 bases at J, with 7 bases between. In germline, CDR1 is SQVTM, CDR2 ANQGSEA. CDR3 nucleotides: TGCAGCGTTTTCAGGCTGAACACTGAAGCTTTCTTT. Amino acid sequence: CSVFRLNTEAFF.

This rearrangement joins TRBV11-3 to TRBJ2-5, with D perhaps TRBD1 (5 bases). The V end lost 5 bases, the J end lost 7 bases, and 14 bases lay between the germline ends. The germline V gene encodes CDR1 SGHNT and CDR2 YENEEA. CDR3 length: 13 residues. This CDR3 reads CASSQEAQGTQYF. DNA of the CDR3: TGTGCCAGCAGCCAAGAGGCGCAGGGGACCCAGTACTTC.

The count of this clone is one. The chain employs TRBV5-5 and TRBJ1-2, with 12 nucleotides matching TRBD1. This CDR3 contains 15 residues. V lost 4 bases, J lost 8 bases, and 9 bases stayed unmatched. CDR1 and CDR2 from the germline V gene are SGHKS and YYEKEE (reference sequence). The DNA for the CDR3 is TGTGCCAGCAGCAGACTGGGACAGGGGGCGCAGGGCTACACCTTC. This translates into CASSRLGQGAQGYTF. The entire variable domain, with the rest obtained from reference TRBV5-5 and TRBJ1-2, is as follows: DAGVTQSPTHLIKTRGQQVTLRCSPISGHKSVSWYQQVLGQGPQFIFQYYEKEERGRGNFPDRFSARQFPNYSSELNVNALLLGDSALYLCASSRLGQGAQGYTFGSGTRLTVV.

V is TRBV28 and J is TRBJ1-4; weak D call: TRBD1 (6 bases). V was trimmed by 3 bases and J by 6 bases, leaving 11 bases between them. The germline CDR1 and CDR2 sequences are MDHEN and SYDVKM. This CDR3 has 14 residues. The CDR3 region has the DNA TGTGCCAGCAGTTTTAGGGGGGGGGATGAAAAACTGTTTTTT. Translating it yields CASSFRGGDEKLFF.

The chain recombines TRBV4-3 with TRBJ1-4, with 9 bases identical to TRBD1. CDR3 length equals 15 residues. CDR1 is LGHNA and CDR2 is YSLEER in the germline V gene. The junction had 4 bases not matched to a gene; V was cut back by 1 base and J by 7 bases. In nucleotides, the CDR3 is TGCGCCAGCAGCCAAGCGGGACAGGGAGGTGAAAAACTGTTTTTT. This sequence encodes CASSQAGQGGEKLFF.

To note about this clone: A read error may account for a junction end that differs from germline. The chain carries TRBV9 and TRBJ1-6; 8 bases fit TRBD1. Germline CDR1 and CDR2: SGDLS and YYNGEE. The length of the CDR3 is 15 residues. The CDR3 region has the DNA TGTGCCAGCAACGTACAGGGGGACTATAATTCACCCCTCCACTTT. This codes for CASNVQGDYNSPLHF.

The chain's CDR3 is CASSAGWNYGYTF. The DNA of the CDR3 is TGTGCCAGCAGCGCGGGGTGGAACTATGGCTACACCTTC. This chain connects TRBV9 to TRBJ1-2; no reliable D call. CDR3 length: 13 residues. The V gene lost 3 bases and the J gene lost 2 bases, with 8 bases spanning the gap. The germline V gene encodes CDR1 SGDLS and CDR2 YYNGEE.

V is TRBV18 and J is TRBJ1-1; D remains ambiguous. Per the germline V gene, CDR1 is KGHSH and CDR2 is LQKENI. V lost 5 bases to trimming and J lost 0 bases, with 7 bases between them. CDR3 length equals 13 residues. This CDR3 is CASSVQMNTEAFF. In nucleotides, the CDR3 is TGTGCCAGCTCAGTTCAAATGAACACTGAAGCTTTCTTT.

The J gene is TRBJ2-7, the V gene TRBV6-1; possible D gene TRBD1, 6 bases. Trimming left V 8 bases short and J 4 bases short, with 12 bases between. CDR3 length equals 12 residues. Germline CDR1 and CDR2: MNHNS and SASEGT. Written as DNA, the CDR3 is TGTGCCAGCGGTTTACAGGGTTACGAGCAGTACTTC. It is translated as CASGLQGYEQYF.

V usage is TRBV5-8 and J usage is TRBJ1-5; D gene uncertain. V was trimmed by 0 bases and J by 0 bases, leaving 10 bases between them. This CDR3 has 16 amino acids. Looked up from germline, CDR1 is SGHTS and CDR2 is YDEGEE. The CDR3 region has the DNA TGTGCCAGCAGCTTGGGCTACGGGAATAGCAATCAGCCCCAGCATTTT. Translation gives CASSLGYGNSNQPQHF.